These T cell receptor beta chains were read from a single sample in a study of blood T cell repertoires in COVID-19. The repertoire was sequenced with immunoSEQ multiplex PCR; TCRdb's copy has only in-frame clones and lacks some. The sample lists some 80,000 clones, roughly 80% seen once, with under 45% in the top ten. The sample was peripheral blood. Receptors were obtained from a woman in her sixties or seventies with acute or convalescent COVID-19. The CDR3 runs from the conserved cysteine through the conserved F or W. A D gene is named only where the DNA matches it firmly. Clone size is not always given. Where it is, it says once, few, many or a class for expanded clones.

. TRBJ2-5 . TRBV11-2 CASSLEQSETQYF TGTGCCAGCAGCTTGGAGCAAAGCGAGACCCAGTACTTC
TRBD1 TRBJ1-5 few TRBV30 CAWSSGQVNQPQHF TGTGCCTGGAGTTCGGGACAGGTCAATCAGCCCCAGCATTTT
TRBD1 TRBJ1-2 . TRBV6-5 CASRQGQGTGYGYTF TGTGCCAGCAGACAAGGACAGGGAACGGGCTATGGCTACACCTTC
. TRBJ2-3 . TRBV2 CASSGASSTDTQYF TGTGCCAGCAGTGGGGCTTCTAGCACAGATACGCAGTATTTT
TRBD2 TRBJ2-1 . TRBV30 CAWRAGLAGENEQFF TGTGCCTGGAGAGCTGGACTAGCGGGAGAAAATGAGCAGTTCTTC
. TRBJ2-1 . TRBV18 CASSRRSSWQYENNNEQFF TGTGCCAGCTCACGAAGGTCTAGTTGGCAGTACGAAAACAACAATGAGCAGTTCTTC
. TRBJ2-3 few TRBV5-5 CASSPRTLEGSYTDTQYF TGTGCCAGCAGCCCCAGGACCTTAGAGGGTTCCTACACAGATACGCAGTATTTT
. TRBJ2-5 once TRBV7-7 CASSRGLQETQYF TGTGCCAGCAGCCGGGGACTGCAAGAGACCCAGTACTTC
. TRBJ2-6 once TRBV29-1 CSVQQGANVLTF TGCAGCGTTCAACAGGGGGCCAACGTCCTGACTTTC
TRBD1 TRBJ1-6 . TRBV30 CAWARTGAGSPLHF TGTGCCTGGGCCAGAACAGGGGCAGGTTCACCCCTCCACTTT
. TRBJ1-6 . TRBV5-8 CASSIGQSSPLHF TGTGCCAGCAGCATCGGACAGAGTTCACCCCTCCACTTT
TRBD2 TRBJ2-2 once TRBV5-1 CARSLFWGGTGELFF TGCGCCCGCAGCTTGTTCTGGGGGGGTACCGGGGAGCTGTTTTTT
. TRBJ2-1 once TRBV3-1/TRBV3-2 CASSHGLNEQFF TGTGCCAGCAGCCACGGTTTGAATGAGCAGTTCTTC
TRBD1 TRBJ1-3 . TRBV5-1 CASSGGQNSGNTIYF TGCGCCAGCAGCGGGGGACAGAACTCTGGAAACACCATATATTTT
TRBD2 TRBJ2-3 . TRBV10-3 CAISESLTSGYDPQYF TGTGCCATCAGTGAGTCATTGACTAGCGGGTACGACCCTCAGTATTTT
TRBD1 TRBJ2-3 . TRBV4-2 CASSQHLMTGQRYTDTQYF TGTGCCAGCAGCCAACACCTGATGACGGGACAGCGGTACACAGATACGCAGTATTTT
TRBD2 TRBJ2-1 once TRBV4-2 CASSRGLAGVPVPYNEQFF TGTGCCAGCAGCCGAGGACTAGCGGGAGTACCCGTCCCCTACAATGAGCAGTTCTTC
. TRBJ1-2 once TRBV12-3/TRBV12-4 CASRTGFYGYTF TGTGCCAGCCGAACAGGGTTCTATGGCTACACCTTC
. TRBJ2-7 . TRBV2 CASTRTVNSYEQYF TGTGCCAGCACTCGGACAGTCAATTCCTACGAGCAGTACTTC
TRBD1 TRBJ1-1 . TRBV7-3 CASTPDRGSTEAFF TGTGCCAGCACCCCAGACAGGGGAAGCACTGAAGCTTTCTTT
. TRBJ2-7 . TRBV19 CASSRAPTVPYEQYF TGTGCCAGTAGCAGGGCGCCCACCGTCCCCTACGAGCAGTACTTC
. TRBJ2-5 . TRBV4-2 CASSQDPRDPRGETQYF TGTGCCAGCAGCCAAGATCCCCGCGATCCAAGGGGGGAGACCCAGTACTTC
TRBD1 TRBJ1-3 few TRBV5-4 CASSSGGQGSGNTIYF TGTGCCAGCAGCTCGGGCGGACAGGGCTCCGGAAACACCATATATTTT
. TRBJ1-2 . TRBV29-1 CSVDNQGLYGYTF TGCAGCGTTGATAATCAGGGCCTCTATGGCTACACCTTC
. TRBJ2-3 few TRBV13 CASSLLRRRTDTQYF TGTGCCAGCAGCCTGTTACGGAGACGCACAGATACGCAGTATTTT
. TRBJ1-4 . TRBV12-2 CASRLVEAGQRVANEKLFF TGTGCAAGTCGCTTAGTCGAGGCAGGGCAAAGAGTAGCTAATGAAAAACTGTTTTTT
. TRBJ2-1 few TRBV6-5 CASNFRGYNEQFF TGTGCCAGCAATTTTAGGGGCTACAATGAGCAGTTCTTC
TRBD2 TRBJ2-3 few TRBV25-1 CASRAGGGSTDTQYF TGTGCCAGCAGAGCGGGAGGGGGTAGCACAGATACGCAGTATTTT
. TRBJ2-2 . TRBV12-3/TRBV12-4 CASSREYGELFF TGTGCCAGCAGCCGAGAGTACGGGGAGCTGTTTTTT
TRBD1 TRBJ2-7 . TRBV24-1 CATSETGTGRVHEQYF TGTGCCACCAGTGAAACCGGGACAGGGAGGGTCCACGAGCAGTACTTC
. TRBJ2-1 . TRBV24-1 CATSDRQTREQFF TGTGCCACCAGTGATCGCCAAACTCGTGAGCAGTTCTTC
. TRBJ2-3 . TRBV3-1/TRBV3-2 CASRPYGEQNQQYF TGTGCCAGCAGACCTTACGGGGAACAAAACCAGCAGTATTTT
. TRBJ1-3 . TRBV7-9 CASSYDDTGSGNTIYF TGTGCCAGCAGCTATGACGATACAGGTTCTGGAAACACCATATATTTT
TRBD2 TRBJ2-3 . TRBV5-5 CASSFSGLAGATDTQYF TGTGCCAGCAGCTTTTCCGGGCTAGCGGGTGCCACAGATACGCAGTATTTT
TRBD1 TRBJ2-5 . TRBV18 CASSPPDRVQTQYF TGTGCCAGCTCACCACCGGACAGGGTACAGACCCAGTACTTC
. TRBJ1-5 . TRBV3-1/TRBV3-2 CASSQDRGNQPQHF TGTGCCAGCAGCCAAGATAGAGGAAATCAGCCCCAGCATTTT
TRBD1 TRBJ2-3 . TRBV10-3 CAIRSGQGSDTQYF TGTGCCATCCGTTCGGGACAGGGGTCAGATACGCAGTATTTT
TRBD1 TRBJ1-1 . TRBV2 CASVTGGAGTEAFF TGTGCCAGCGTGACAGGGGGCGCGGGAACTGAAGCTTTCTTT
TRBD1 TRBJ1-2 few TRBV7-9 CASNQFSGGYYYGYTF TGTGCCAGCAACCAATTCTCAGGGGGCTATTACTATGGCTACACCTTC
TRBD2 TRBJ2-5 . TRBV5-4 CASSLFPSGQETQYF TGTGCCAGCAGCTTATTCCCTAGCGGCCAAGAGACCCAGTACTTC
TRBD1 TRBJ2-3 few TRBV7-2 CASSLQGAVFDTQYF TGTGCCAGCAGCTTGCAGGGGGCAGTTTTTGATACGCAGTATTTT
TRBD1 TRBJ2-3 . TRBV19 CASSTPGQRTDTQYF TGTGCCAGTAGTACCCCGGGACAGCGCACAGATACGCAGTATTTT
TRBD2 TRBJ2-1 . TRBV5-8 CASSSSRTSGPHNEQFF TGTGCCAGCAGCTCAAGCCGGACTAGCGGGCCACACAATGAGCAGTTCTTC
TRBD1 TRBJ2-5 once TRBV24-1 CATSDSWTGGSLETQYF TGTGCCACCAGTGATTCGTGGACAGGAGGCTCGTTAGAGACCCAGTACTTC
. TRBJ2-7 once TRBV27 CASSFPDRLYEQYF TGTGCCAGCAGTTTTCCCGACAGGCTCTACGAGCAGTACTTC
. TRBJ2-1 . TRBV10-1 CASSAQRASSYNEQFF TGCGCCAGCAGCGCCCAGCGGGCGAGCTCCTACAATGAGCAGTTCTTC
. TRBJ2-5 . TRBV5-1 CASSYAGLSETQYF TGCGCCAGCAGCTATGCAGGGTTAAGTGAGACCCAGTACTTC
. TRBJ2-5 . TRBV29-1 CSVGPKGFQETQYF TGCAGCGTGGGTCCGAAGGGGTTTCAAGAGACCCAGTACTTC
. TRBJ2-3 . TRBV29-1 CSVAWAWISTDTQYF TGCAGCGTTGCGTGGGCTTGGATAAGCACAGATACGCAGTATTTT
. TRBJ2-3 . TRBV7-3 CASSLEGGGLLYF TGTGCCAGCAGCTTAGAAGGGGGAGGGCTATTGTATTTT
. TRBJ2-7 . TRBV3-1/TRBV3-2 CASSLQRGEQYF TGTGCCAGCAGCCTACAAAGGGGGGAGCAGTACTTC
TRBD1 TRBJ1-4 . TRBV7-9 CASSQDRGSNEKLFF TGTGCCAGCAGCCAGGACAGGGGGTCTAATGAAAAACTGTTTTTT
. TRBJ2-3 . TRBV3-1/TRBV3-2 CASSQVRDTQYF TGTGCCAGCAGCCAAGTTAGAGATACGCAGTATTTT